A selection of T cell receptor beta chains follows, all from one sample in a study of CD8+CD57+ T cells in acquired aplastic anemia. Each CDR3 protein is one row after TCRdb ran MiXCR on the reads. The data contain just over 400,000 distinct CDR3 sequences, roughly 64% of them singletons. Sequenced: sorted CD4+, CD8+, or CD8+CD57+ T cells (not recorded which) from PBMCs. The receptors were sampled from a human donor in good health, serving as a control. Both conserved end residues are trimmed from each CDR3. The D gene is left open where the match is weak.

V: TRBV7-9; D: TRBD1; J: TRBJ1-2; CDR3: ASSSGGWGEA
V: TRBV7-3; D: NA; J: TRBJ2-7; CDR3: ASSWTGRNTEA
V: TRBV20-1; D: TRBD1; J: TRBJ2-3; CDR3: SARDQGGTAQY
V: TRBV7-9; D: NA; J: TRBJ1-2; CDR3: ASSLDTTGYGYTT
V: TRBV15; D: NA; J: TRBJ2-2; CDR3: ATSRGGAGELF
V: TRBV20-1; D: NA; J: TRBJ1-2; CDR3: SASPQGEEVCT
V: TRBV15; D: TRBD1; J: TRBJ1-4; CDR3: ASSLRDSLNDELF
V: TRBV10-3; D: NA; J: TRBJ1-6; CDR3: AISPLPVQDNNSPLH
V: TRBV20-1; D: NA; J: TRBJ1-3; CDR3: SARPQNTIY
V: TRBV9; D: NA; J: TRBJ2-1; CDR3: ASSAGITRAAQL
V: TRBV18; D: TRBD1; J: TRBJ2-1; CDR3: ASRRQGLGWGSNEQF
V: TRBV29-1; D: NA; J: NA; CDR3: SVATADEQF
V: TRBV5-1; D: TRBD1; J: TRBJ1-1; CDR3: ASSAGGAGNTEAF
V: TRBV2; D: NA; J: NA; CDR3: ASSEGPGDYEQY
V: TRBV12-3/TRBV12-4; D: TRBD2; J: TRBJ2-7; CDR3: ASSLMASGGGEQY
V: TRBV7-2; D: NA; J: TRBJ1-2; CDR3: ASSLAFAVTNYGYT
V: TRBV7-8; D: NA; J: TRBJ1-6; CDR3: ASSLAPWQLMKN
V: TRBV2; D: NA; J: TRBJ1-2; CDR3: ASSEDRTNYGYT
V: TRBV7-2; D: NA; J: TRBJ1-1; CDR3: ASSPTRGWGAEAF
V: TRBV10-2; D: TRBD2; J: TRBJ2-3; CDR3: ASSGSGGGTDTQY
V: TRBV20-1; D: NA; J: TRBJ1-4; CDR3: SPGQRATNEKLF
V: TRBV7-3; D: NA; J: TRBJ2-5; CDR3: ASSLTGCRDAVIQY
V: TRBV6-2/TRBV6-3; D: NA; J: TRBJ1-1; CDR3: ASRRQQGEGTEAL
V: TRBV7-2; D: TRBD2; J: TRBJ2-3; CDR3: ASSLRTSGGVDTQY
V: TRBV12-3/TRBV12-4; D: TRBD1; J: TRBJ1-6; CDR3: ASAPGTGGRSPLH
V: TRBV14; D: NA; J: TRBJ1-4; CDR3: ASSQGHVVAYELF
V: TRBV2; D: TRBD2; J: TRBJ2-7; CDR3: ASRGSTSGSYEQY
V: TRBV20-1; D: NA; J: TRBJ1-2; CDR3: SARSSRQTGGYT
V: TRBV7-2; D: NA; J: TRBJ2-5; CDR3: ASSLLGHQETQY
V: TRBV4-2; D: NA; J: TRBJ1-2; CDR3: ASSQGLINYGYT
V: TRBV9; D: NA; J: TRBJ1-5; CDR3: ASSTRKGIFQPQH
V: TRBV2; D: NA; J: TRBJ1-5; CDR3: ASNVGGSPTQH
V: TRBV20-1; D: NA; J: TRBJ2-5; CDR3: SARGGRGRAQY
V: TRBV19; D: TRBD2; J: TRBJ2-1; CDR3: ASSMRSGAGGPNEQF
V: TRBV5-4; D: NA; J: TRBJ1-3; CDR3: ASSSARERDSGNTIY
V: TRBV6-4; D: TRBD1; J: TRBJ1-5; CDR3: AISRTGGDQPQH
V: TRBV5-1; D: NA; J: TRBJ1-2; CDR3: ATGSGNEDETYGYT
V: TRBV7-2; D: TRBD2; J: TRBJ2-3; CDR3: ASSRSGGAAQHTDTQY
V: TRBV6-1; D: NA; J: TRBJ1-4; CDR3: ASAGFEKLF
V: TRBV25-1; D: NA; J: TRBJ1-3; CDR3: ASSESGEGNTLY
V: TRBV9; D: TRBD1; J: TRBJ2-7; CDR3: ASSPDRGRSPLQQY
V: TRBV5-1; D: NA; J: TRBJ1-2; CDR3: ASSGGLAMGYGYT
V: TRBV10-3; D: NA; J: TRBJ1-2; CDR3: AISVDGTRSGCTT